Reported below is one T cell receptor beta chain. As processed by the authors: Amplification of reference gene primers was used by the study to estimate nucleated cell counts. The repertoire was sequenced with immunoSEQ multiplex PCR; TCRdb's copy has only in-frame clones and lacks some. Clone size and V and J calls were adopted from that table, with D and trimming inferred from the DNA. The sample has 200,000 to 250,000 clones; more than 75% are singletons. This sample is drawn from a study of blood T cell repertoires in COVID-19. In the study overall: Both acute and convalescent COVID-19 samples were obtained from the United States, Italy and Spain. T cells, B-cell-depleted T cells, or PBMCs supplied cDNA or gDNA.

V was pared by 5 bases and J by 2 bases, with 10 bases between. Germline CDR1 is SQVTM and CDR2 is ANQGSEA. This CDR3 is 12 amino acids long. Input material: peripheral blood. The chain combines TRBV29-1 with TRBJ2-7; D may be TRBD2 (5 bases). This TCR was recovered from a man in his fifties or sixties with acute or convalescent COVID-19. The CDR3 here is CSVNDGTYEQYF. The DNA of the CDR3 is TGCAGCGTTAACGACGGGACCTACGAGCAGTACTTC.